The rows below give T cell receptor beta chains drawn from one sample of a study of STAT5B mutations in CD4+ large granular lymphocyte leukemia. Clones were read by immunoSEQ multiplex PCR, and TCRdb kept only the in-frame ones, dropping some. The sample holds tens of thousands of clones, 72% seen once. The sequenced material came from CD4+ T cells from blood buffy coats. The receptors derive from a human donor in good health. CDR3s include the opening cysteine and the closing phenylalanine or tryptophan. A D gene is named only where the DNA matches it firmly. The size entry is marked missing in some rows and otherwise reads once, few, many or a size class.

NA,17,NA,TRBV30,TRBJ1-1,TGTGCCTGGGGGCTCAGGGCGAGGGACCAGCTGAACACTGAAGCTTTCTTT,CAWGLRARDQLNTEAFF
NA,14,NA,TRBV28,TRBJ2-7,TGTGCCAGCTTGGGACACTCGAGCTCCTACGAGCAGTACTTC,CASLGHSSSYEQYF
NA,8,NA,TRBV29-1,TRBJ1-2,TGCAGCGTTGAACAGGGCACCTTC,CSVEQGTF
NA,15,NA,TRBV5-5,TRBJ2-2,TGTGCCAGCAGCCCCCGCAGGGCCGGCACCGGGGAGCTGTTTTTT,CASSPRRAGTGELFF
NA,15,NA,TRBV9,TRBJ2-3,TGTGCCAGCAGCGAGGGCCCGGGGGGCACAGATACGCAGTATTTT,CASSEGPGGTDTQYF
NA,15,NA,TRBV4-2,TRBJ1-1,TGTGCCAGCAGCCAAGGTGACATGTCTGCCACTGAAGCTTTCTTT,CASSQGDMSATEAFF
NA,13,NA,TRBV7-7,TRBJ1-1,TGTGCTAGCAGCCTGAAACAGGGAACTGAAGCTTTCTTT,CASSLKQGTEAFF
NA,13,TRBD1,TRBV5-1,TRBJ2-5,TGCGCCAGCAGCTTGACAGGGGAAGAGACCCAGTACTTC,CASSLTGEETQYF
NA,15,TRBD2,TRBV4-1,TRBJ2-3,TGCGCCAGCAGCAAACTAGCGGGGGTAGTAGATACGCAGTATTTT,CASSKLAGVVDTQYF
NA,18,NA,TRBV28,TRBJ2-6,TGTGCCAGCAGGGGTCGGCAGGGGCGCTCGTCTGGGGCCAACGTCCTGACTTTC,CASRGRQGRSSGANVLTF
NA,14,NA,TRBV30,TRBJ1-6,TGTGCCTGGAGTCGACAAGACTATAATTCACCCCTCCACTTT,CAWSRQDYNSPLHF
NA,11,NA,TRBV7-9,TRBJ1-5,TGTGCCAGCAGCGGAGCGGGGCCCCAGCATTTT,CASSGAGPQHF
NA,13,NA,TRBV6-5,TRBJ2-7,TGTGCCAGCAGTTCTGACAGAACCTACGAGCAGTACTTC,CASSSDRTYEQYF
NA,13,NA,TRBV18,TRBJ1-1,TGTGCCAGCTCCGGACAGATAAACACTGAAGCTTTCTTT,CASSGQINTEAFF
NA,15,NA,TRBV9,TRBJ2-7,TGTGCCAGCAGCGTAGGGACGGCTACCCTCAACGAGCAGTACTTC,CASSVGTATLNEQYF
few,17,TRBD1,TRBV28,TRBJ1-5,TGTGCCAGCAGTTTTCCCTCCGGGACAGGTTCCACTCAGCCCCAGCATTTT,CASSFPSGTGSTQPQHF
NA,14,NA,TRBV10-3,TRBJ2-7,TGTGCCATCAGTGATATAAGGAGCTCCTACGAGCAGTACTTC,CAISDIRSSYEQYF
NA,14,TRBD1,TRBV27,TRBJ1-2,TGTGCCAGCAGCCCGGCGGGACAGGGGTATGGCTACACCTTC,CASSPAGQGYGYTF
NA,16,NA,TRBV4-3,TRBJ2-7,TGCGCCAGCAGCCATCAAATCGGCAGGGAAGCCGACGAGCAGTACTTC,CASSHQIGREADEQYF
NA,14,NA,TRBV12-5,TRBJ2-3,TGTGCTAGTGGTTTGTCGAGTAGCGCAGATACGCAGTATTTT,CASGLSSSADTQYF
NA,13,TRBD1,TRBV2,TRBJ2-5,TGTGCCAGCAGGCTGACAGGGGGGGAGACCCAGTACTTC,CASRLTGGETQYF
NA,14,TRBD1,TRBV2,TRBJ2-7,TGTGCCAGCAAATACCAGGGGGCGGAGTACGAGCAGTACTTC,CASKYQGAEYEQYF
NA,15,TRBD2,TRBV7-3,TRBJ2-1,TGTGCCAGCAGCTATACCGGGGGGGCCTACAATGAGCAGTTCTTC,CASSYTGGAYNEQFF